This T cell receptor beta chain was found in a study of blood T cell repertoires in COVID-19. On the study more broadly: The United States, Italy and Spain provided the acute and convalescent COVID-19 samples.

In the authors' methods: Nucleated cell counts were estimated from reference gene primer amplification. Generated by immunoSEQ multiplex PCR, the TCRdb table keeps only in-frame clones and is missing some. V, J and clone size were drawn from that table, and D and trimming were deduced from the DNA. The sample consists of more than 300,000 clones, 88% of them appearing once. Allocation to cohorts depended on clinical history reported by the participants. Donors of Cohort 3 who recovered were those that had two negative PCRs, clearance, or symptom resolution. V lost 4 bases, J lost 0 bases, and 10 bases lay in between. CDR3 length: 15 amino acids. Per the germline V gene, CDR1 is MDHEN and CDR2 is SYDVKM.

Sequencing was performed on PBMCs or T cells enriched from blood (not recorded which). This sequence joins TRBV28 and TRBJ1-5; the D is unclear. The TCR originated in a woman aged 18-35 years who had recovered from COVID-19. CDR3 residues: CASSWIGNSNQPQHF. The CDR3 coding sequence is TGTGCCAGCAGTTGGATCGGGAATAGCAATCAGCCCCAGCATTTT.